A single T cell receptor beta chain is shown here with its context. This sample is drawn from a study of blood T cell repertoires in COVID-19. As for the study in general: Both acute and convalescent COVID-19 samples were obtained from the United States, Italy and Spain. Nucleic acid was either cDNA or gDNA, and it came from T cells, B-cell-depleted T cells, or PBMCs.

How the authors handled the data: Estimation of nucleated cell counts relied on the amplification of reference gene primers. Sequencing used immunoSEQ multiplex PCR; TCRdb keeps in-frame clones, though not all of them. V, J and clone size derive from that table, while D and trimming were established from the DNA sequence. The table shows roughly 250,000 clones, with 65% to 90% occurring only once. The length of the CDR3 is 17 residues. After removal of 4 bases from V and 1 base from J, the junction contained 10 bases not matched to a gene. Germline V gene lookup returns CDR1 SGHRS and CDR2 YFSETQ. The V call is TRBV5-1, the J call TRBJ2-1; 8 bases are shared with TRBD2. The sequence was collected from a woman in her sixties or seventies with active or convalescent COVID-19. Source material: peripheral blood. CDR3 loop: CASSLKTGGASYNEQFF. In nucleotides, the CDR3 is TGCGCCAGCAGCCTCAAGACCGGGGGGGCGTCCTACAATGAGCAGTTCTTC. The whole variable domain, remainder taken from reference TRBV5-1 and TRBJ2-1, is KAGVTQTPRYLIKTRGQQVTLSCSPISGHRSVSWYQQTPGQGLQFLFEYFSETQRNKGNFPGRFSGRQFSNSRSEMNVSTLELGDSALYLCASSLKTGGASYNEQFFGPGTRLTVL.